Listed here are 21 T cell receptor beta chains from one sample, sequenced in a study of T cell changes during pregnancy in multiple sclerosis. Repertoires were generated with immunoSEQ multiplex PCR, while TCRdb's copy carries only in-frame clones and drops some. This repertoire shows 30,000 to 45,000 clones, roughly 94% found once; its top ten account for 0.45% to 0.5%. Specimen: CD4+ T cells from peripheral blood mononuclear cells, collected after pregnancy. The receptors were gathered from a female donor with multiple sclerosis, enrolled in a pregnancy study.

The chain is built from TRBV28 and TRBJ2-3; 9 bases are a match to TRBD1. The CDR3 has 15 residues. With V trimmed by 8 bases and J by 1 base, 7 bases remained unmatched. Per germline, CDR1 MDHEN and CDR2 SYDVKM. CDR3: CASGTGWVGTDTQYF. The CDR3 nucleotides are TGTGCCAGCGGGACAGGGTGGGTGGGCACAGATACGCAGTATTTT.

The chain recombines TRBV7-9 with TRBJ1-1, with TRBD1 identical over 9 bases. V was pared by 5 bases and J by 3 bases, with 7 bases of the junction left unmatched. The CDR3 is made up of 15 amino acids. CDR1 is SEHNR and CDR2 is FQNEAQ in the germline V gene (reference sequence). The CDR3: CASSDRGRLDTEAFF. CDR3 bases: TGTGCCAGCAGCGACAGGGGGAGGTTGGACACTGAAGCTTTCTTT.

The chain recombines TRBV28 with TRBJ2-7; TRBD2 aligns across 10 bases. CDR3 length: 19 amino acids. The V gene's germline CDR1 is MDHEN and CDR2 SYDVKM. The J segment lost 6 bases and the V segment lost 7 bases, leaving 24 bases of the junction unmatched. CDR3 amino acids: CASMESRMGAGGPSGEQYF. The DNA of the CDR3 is TGTGCCAGCATGGAGAGCCGTATGGGAGCGGGAGGGCCCAGTGGCGAGCAGTACTTC. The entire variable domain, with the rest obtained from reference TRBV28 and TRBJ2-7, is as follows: DVKVTQSSRYLVKRTGEKVFLECVQDMDHENMFWYRQDPGLGLRLIYFSYDVKMKEKGDIPEGYSVSREKKERFSLILESASTNQTSMYLCASMESRMGAGGPSGEQYFGPGTRLTVT.

Here the CDR3 DNA reads TGTGCCATCAAGCCCGGGGTGGAGGGCTCCTACGAGCAGTACTTC. Protein: CAIKPGVEGSYEQYF. This chain connects TRBV10-3 to TRBJ2-7, with D possibly matching TRBD2 (6 bases). V was shortened by 7 bases and J by 0 bases, with 16 bases between the two germline ends. The CDR3 has 15 amino acids. Germline V lookup: CDR1 ENHRY, CDR2 SYGVKD.

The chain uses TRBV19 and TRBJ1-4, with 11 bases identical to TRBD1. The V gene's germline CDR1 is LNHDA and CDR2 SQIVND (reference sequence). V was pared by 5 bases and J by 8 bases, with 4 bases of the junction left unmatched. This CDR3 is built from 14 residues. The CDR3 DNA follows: TGTGCCAGTAGTCCGCGGGACAGGGGGGAAAAACTGTTTTTT. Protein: CASSPRDRGEKLFF.

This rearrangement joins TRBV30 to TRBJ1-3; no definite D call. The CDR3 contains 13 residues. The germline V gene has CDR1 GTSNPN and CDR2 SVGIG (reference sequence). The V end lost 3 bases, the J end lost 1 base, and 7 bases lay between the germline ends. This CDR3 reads CAWRHNSGNTIYF. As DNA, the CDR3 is TGTGCCTGGAGGCACAATTCTGGAAACACCATATATTTT.

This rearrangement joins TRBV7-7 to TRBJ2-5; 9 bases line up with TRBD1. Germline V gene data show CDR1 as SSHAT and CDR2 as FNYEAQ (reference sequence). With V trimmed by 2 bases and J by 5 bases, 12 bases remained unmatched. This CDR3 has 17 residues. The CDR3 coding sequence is TGTGCCAGCAGCTTAAGGGTTGCACAGGGGGCAGGGGAGACCCAGTACTTC. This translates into CASSLRVAQGAGETQYF.

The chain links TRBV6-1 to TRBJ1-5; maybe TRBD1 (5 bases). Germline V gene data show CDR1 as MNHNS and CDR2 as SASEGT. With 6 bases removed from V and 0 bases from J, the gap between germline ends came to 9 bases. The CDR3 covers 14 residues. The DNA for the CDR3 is TGTGCCAGCAGCCAAGGACATAGCAATCAGCCCCAGCATTTT. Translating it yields CASSQGHSNQPQHF.

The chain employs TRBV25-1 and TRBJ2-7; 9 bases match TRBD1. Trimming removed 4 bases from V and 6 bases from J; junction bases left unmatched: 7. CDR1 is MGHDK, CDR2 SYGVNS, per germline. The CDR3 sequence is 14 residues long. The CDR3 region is CASSVPGQGGEQYF. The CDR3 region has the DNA TGTGCCAGCAGTGTACCGGGACAGGGAGGCGAGCAGTACTTC.

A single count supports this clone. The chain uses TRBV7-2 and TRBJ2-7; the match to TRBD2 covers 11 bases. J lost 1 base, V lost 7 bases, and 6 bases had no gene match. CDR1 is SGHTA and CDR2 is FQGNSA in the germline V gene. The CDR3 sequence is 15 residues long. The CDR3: CASTLGLAASYEQYF. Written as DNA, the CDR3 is TGTGCCAGCACCCTGGGACTAGCGGCTTCCTACGAGCAGTACTTC.

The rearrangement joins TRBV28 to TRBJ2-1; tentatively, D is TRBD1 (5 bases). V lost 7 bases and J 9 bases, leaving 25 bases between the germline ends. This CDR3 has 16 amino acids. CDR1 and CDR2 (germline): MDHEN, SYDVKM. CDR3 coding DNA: TGTGCCAGCACTAAGAACCTGGGGCTAGGTGTGGGTGAGCAGTTCTTC. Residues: CASTKNLGLGVGEQFF.

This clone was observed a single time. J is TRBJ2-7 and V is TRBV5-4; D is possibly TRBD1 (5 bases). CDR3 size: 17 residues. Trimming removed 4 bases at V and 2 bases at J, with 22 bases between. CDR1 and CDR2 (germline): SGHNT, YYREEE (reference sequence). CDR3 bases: TGTGCCAGCAGCCCCGCGTTTACGGGCAGGGCCCCCTACGAGCAGTACTTC. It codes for CASSPAFTGRAPYEQYF.

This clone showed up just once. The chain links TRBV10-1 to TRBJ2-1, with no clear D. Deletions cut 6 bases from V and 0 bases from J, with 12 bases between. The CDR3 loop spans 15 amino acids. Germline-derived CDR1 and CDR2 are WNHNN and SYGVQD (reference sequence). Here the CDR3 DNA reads TGCGCCAGCAGCCCCGGGTTAAGCTCCTACAATGAGCAGTTCTTC. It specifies CASSPGLSSYNEQFF.

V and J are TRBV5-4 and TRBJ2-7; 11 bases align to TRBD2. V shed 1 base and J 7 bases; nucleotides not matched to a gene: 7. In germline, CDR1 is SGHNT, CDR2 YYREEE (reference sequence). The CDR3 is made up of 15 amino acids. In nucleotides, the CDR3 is TGTGCCAGCAGCTTGCAACTAGCGGGAGTGGGAGAGCAGTACTTC. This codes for CASSLQLAGVGEQYF.

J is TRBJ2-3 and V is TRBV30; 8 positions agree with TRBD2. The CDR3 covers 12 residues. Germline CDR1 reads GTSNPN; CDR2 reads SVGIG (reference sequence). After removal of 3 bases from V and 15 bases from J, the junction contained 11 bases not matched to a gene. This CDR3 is CAWSEKAGASYF. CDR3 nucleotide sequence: TGTGCCTGGAGCGAGAAAGCGGGAGCATCCTATTTT. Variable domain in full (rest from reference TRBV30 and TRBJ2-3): SQTIHQWPATLVQPVGSPLSLECTVEGTSNPNLYWYRQAAGRGLQLLFYSVGIGQISSEVPQNLSASRPQDRQFILSSKKLLLSDSGFYLCAWSEKAGASYFGPGTRLTVL.

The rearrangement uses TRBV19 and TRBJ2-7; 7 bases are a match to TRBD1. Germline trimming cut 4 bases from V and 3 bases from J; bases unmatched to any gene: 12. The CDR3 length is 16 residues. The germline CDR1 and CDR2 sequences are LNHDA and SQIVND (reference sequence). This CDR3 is CASSTGYRGGFYEQYF. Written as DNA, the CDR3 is TGTGCCAGTAGTACCGGGTACAGGGGCGGTTTCTACGAGCAGTACTTC.

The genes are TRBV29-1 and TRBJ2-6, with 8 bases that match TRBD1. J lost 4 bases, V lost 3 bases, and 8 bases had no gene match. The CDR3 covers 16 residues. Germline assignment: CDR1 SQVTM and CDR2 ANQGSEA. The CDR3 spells CSVEGQGAEGANVLTF. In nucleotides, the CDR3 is TGCAGCGTTGAGGGCCAGGGGGCGGAAGGGGCCAACGTCCTGACTTTC.

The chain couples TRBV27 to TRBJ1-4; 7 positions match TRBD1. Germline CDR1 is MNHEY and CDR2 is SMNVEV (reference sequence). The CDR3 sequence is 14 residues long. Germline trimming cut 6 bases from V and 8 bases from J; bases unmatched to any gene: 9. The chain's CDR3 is CASSLDRAREKLFF. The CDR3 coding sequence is TGTGCCAGCAGCCTCGACAGGGCGCGCGAAAAACTGTTTTTT.

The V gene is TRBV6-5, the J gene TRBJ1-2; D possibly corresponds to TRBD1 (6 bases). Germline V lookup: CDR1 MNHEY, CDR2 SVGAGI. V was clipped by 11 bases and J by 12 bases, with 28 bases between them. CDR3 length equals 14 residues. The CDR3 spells CAARKAGQGSSDTF. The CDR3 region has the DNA TGTGCCGCCAGGAAAGCGGGGCAGGGGAGTTCGGACACCTTC.

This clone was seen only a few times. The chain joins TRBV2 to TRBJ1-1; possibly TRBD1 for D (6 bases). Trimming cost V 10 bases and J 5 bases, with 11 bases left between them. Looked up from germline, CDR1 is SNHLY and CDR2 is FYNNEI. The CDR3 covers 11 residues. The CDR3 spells CAIPRGTEAFF. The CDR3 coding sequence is TGTGCCATCCCGAGGGGGACTGAAGCTTTCTTT.

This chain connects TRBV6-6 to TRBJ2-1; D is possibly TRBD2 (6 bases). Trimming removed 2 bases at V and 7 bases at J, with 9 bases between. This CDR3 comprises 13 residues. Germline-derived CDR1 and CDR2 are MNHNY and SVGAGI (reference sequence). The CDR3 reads CASSYMGGNEQFF. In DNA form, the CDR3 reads TGTGCCAGCAGTTACATGGGGGGAAATGAGCAGTTCTTC.